This T cell receptor (beta chain) was captured in a study of a mutant IDH1 vaccine in newly diagnosed glioma. CDR1 MNHEY and CDR2 SMNVEV come from the germline V gene (reference sequence). V was pared by 2 bases and J by 4 bases, with 15 bases between. There are 15 residues in the CDR3. The time point was: week 35, safety follow-up. Topical imiquimod was applied with each vaccine dose, which held 300 ug of mutant IDH1 20-mer peptide. Comment on this clone: The antigen is undetermined.

Repertoires were generated with immunoSEQ multiplex PCR, while TCRdb's copy carries only in-frame clones and drops some. The table lists around 44,000 clones, 79% of them singletons. This chain connects TRBV27 to TRBJ2-7, with D tentatively TRBD1 (5 bases). The source was PBMCs, collected from a glioma patient whose treatment included an IDH1 peptide vaccine. This receptor was identified in a man aged 35 to 55 with glioma. DNA for the CDR3: TGTGCCAGCAGTTTAAAGGGGCAGTTCTCATACGAGCAGTACTTC. It translates to CASSLKGQFSYEQYF.